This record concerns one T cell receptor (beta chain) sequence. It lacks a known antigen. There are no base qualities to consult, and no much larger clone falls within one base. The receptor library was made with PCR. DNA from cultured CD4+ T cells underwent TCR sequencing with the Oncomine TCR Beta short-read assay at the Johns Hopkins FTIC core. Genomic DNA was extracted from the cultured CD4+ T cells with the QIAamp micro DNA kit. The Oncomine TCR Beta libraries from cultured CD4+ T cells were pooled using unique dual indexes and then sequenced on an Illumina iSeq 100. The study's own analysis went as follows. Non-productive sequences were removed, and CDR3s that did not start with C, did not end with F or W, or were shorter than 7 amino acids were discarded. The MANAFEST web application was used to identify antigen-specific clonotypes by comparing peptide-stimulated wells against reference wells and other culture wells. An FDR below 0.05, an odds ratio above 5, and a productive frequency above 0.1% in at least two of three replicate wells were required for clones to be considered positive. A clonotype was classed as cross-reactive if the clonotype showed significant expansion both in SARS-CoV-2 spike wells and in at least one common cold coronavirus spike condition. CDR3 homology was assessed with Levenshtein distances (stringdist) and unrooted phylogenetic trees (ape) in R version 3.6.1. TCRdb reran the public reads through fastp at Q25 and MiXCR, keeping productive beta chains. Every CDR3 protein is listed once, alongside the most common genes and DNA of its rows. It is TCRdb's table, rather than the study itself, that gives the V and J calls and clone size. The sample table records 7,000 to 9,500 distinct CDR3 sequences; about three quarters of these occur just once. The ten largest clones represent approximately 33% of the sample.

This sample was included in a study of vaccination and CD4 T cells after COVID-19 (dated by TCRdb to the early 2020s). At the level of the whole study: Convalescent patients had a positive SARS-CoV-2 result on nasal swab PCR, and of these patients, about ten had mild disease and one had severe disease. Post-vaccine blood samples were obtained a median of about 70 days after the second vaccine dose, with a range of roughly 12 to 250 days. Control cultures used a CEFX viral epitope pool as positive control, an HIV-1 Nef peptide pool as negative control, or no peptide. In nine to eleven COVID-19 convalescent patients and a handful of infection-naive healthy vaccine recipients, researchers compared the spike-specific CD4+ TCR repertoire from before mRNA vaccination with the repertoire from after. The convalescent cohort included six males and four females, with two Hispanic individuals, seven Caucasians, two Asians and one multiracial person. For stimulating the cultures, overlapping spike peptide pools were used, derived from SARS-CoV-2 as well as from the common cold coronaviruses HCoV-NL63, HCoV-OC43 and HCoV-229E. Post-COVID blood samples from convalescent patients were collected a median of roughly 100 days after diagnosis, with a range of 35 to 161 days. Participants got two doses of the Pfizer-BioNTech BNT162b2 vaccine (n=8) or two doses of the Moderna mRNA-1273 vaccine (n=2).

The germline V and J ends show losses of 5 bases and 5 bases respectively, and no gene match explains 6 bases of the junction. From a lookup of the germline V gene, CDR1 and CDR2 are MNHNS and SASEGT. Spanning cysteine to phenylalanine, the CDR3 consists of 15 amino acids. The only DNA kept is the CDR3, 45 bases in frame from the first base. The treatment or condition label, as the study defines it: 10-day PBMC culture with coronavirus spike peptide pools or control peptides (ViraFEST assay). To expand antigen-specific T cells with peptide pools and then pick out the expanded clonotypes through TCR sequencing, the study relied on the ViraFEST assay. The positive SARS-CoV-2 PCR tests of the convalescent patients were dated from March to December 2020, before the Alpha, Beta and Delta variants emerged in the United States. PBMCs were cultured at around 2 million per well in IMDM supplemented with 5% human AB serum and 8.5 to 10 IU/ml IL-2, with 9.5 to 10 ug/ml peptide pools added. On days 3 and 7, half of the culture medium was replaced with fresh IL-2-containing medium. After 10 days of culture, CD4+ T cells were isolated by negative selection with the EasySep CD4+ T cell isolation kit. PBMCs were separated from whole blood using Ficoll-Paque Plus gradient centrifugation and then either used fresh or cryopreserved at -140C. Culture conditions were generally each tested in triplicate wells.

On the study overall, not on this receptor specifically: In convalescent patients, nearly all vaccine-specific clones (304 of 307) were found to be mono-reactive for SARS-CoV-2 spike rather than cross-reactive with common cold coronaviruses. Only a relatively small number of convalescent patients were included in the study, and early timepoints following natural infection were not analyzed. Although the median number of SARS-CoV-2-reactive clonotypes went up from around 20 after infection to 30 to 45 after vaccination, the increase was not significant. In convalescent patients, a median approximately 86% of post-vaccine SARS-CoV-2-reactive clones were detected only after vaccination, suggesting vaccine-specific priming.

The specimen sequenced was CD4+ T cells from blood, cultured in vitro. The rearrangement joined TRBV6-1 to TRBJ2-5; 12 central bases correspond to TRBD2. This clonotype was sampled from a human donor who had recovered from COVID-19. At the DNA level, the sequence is TGTGCCAGCAGTACCGGACTAGCGGGGATTGAGACCCAGTACTTC. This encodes CASSTGLAGIETQYF.